This passage covers 16 T cell receptor beta chains from one sample sequenced in a study of regulatory T cells in long-lasting Graves disease. The time point is: persistent/refractory GD, antithyroid drugs over 5 years with positive TRAb. Construction of the TCR library relied on RNA isolated from PBMCs. iRepertoire HTBI primers and Arm-PCR of CDR3 regions built TCR beta libraries. In TCRdb, the multiplex PCR reads were re-called with MiXCR into one record per CDR3 protein. The sample has more than 350,000 distinct CDR3 sequences; roughly a fifth are singletons. This sample comprised peripheral blood mononuclear cells (PBMCs), obtained when the disease was refractory, from a patient treated with antithyroid drugs. These receptors all come from a female donor with Graves disease.

The V and J genes are TRBV28 and TRBJ2-1; 11 bases are shared with TRBD2. CDR1 is MDHEN, CDR2 SYDVKM, per germline. The CDR3 extends over 15 amino acids. Trimming took 2 bases from V and 5 from J; bases not matched to a gene: 2. This CDR3 reads CASSLILAGDNEQFF. Written as DNA, the CDR3 is TGTGCCAGCAGTTTAATACTAGCGGGGGACAATGAGCAGTTCTTC.

The V gene is TRBV27, the J gene TRBJ1-1; 9 bases map to TRBD1. Trimming removed 5 bases from V and 5 bases from J; junction bases left unmatched: 6. Germline CDR1 and CDR2: MNHEY and SMNVEV (reference sequence). The CDR3 runs to 14 residues. The CDR3 sequence is CASSTTGGVTEAFF. CDR3 coding DNA: TGTGCCAGCAGTACGACAGGGGGGGTTACTGAAGCTTTCTTT.

This clonotype was observed at least ten times. This chain connects TRBV2 to TRBJ1-4, with 7 bases that match TRBD1. The ends lost 7 bases at V and 5 bases at J; junction bases unmatched: 4. The CDR3 consists of 13 residues. Germline CDR1 SNHLY, CDR2 FYNNEI. CDR3 sequence (DNA): TGTGCCAGCAATGACAGGGAGAATGAAAAACTGTTTTTT. Its translation: CASNDRENEKLFF.

This clonotype was seen ten or more times. The chain joins TRBV27 to TRBJ2-7; 7 nucleotides align to TRBD1. The length of the CDR3 is 13 residues. V gave up 3 bases and J gave up 6 bases; unmatched junction bases: 5. The germline V gene has CDR1 MNHEY and CDR2 SMNVEV (reference sequence). CDR3 DNA: TGTGCCAGCAGTTTGACAGGGACGGGCGAGCAGTACTTC. Residues: CASSLTGTGEQYF.

This sequence joins TRBV12-5 and TRBJ1-1, with a weak D call TRBD1 (5 bases). Between the trimmed V and J ends, which lost 5 bases and 1 base, there was a span of 11 bases. This CDR3 comprises 14 residues. Per germline, CDR1 LGHNT and CDR2 FRNRAP. This CDR3 reads CASGPDSGNTEAFF. The CDR3 DNA reads as TGTGCTAGTGGTCCTGACAGTGGGAACACTGAAGCTTTCTTT.

In regard to this clonotype: Given a much more abundant clone one base away, this may be a read error. The gene calls are TRBV27 and TRBJ2-7; no clear D. The germline V gene has CDR1 MNHEY and CDR2 SMNVEV (reference sequence). CDR3 length: 13 amino acids. This chain's CDR3 is CASSLRASYEQCF. The CDR3 DNA is TGTGCCAGCAGTTTACGTGCCTCCTACGAGCAGTGCTTC.

This clonotype was recorded at least ten times. CDR3 bases: TGTGCCAGCACCGGGGGCGGGACTGAAGCTTTCTTT. Translated: CASTGGGTEAFF. The chain combines TRBV28 with TRBJ1-1, with a weak D call TRBD1 (6 bases). CDR1 and CDR2 (germline): MDHEN, SYDVKM. V lost 7 bases, J lost 5 bases, and 11 bases lay in between. This CDR3 contains 12 residues.

In this sample, this clonotype turned up many times. The gene calls are TRBV27 and TRBJ1-1; D not certain. The ends were cut back, 5 bases at V and 0 bases at J, with 10 bases in the middle. CDR1 MNHEY and CDR2 SMNVEV come from the germline V gene (reference sequence). The length of the CDR3 is 14 residues. The CDR3 loop reads CASSPRYMNTEAFF. CDR3 coding DNA: TGTGCCAGCAGTCCCAGATACATGAACACTGAAGCTTTCTTT.

The gene calls are TRBV6-2 or TRBV6-3 and TRBJ2-2; D gene unclear. The CDR3 has 16 residues. Looked up from germline, CDR1 is MNHEY and CDR2 is SVGEGT. Trimming removed 6 bases from V and 0 bases from J, with 14 bases in between. DNA for the CDR3: TGTGCCAGCAGACAACTCGGCTATGCGAACACCGGGGAGCTGTTTTTT. Amino acids: CASRQLGYANTGELFF.

The rearrangement links TRBV20-1 to TRBJ1-5; perhaps TRBD1 as D (6 bases). The CDR3 has 16 residues. V dropped 0 bases and J dropped 6 bases, with 18 bases sitting between them. Germline assignment: CDR1 DFQATT and CDR2 SNEGSKA (reference sequence). The CDR3 DNA follows: TGCAGTGCTAGAGATATGGGGGGGCCTCGGGGTCAGCCCCAGCATTTT. Protein sequence: CSARDMGGPRGQPQHF.

This clonotype was observed many times. The V gene is TRBV14, the J gene TRBJ2-7; D is possibly TRBD2 (6 bases). CDR3 length: 14 residues. Germline CDR1 is SGHDN and CDR2 is FVKESK. Trimming shortened V by 6 bases and J by 3 bases, and 15 bases separated the two germline ends. The CDR3 nucleotides read TGTGCCAGCAGACCCTCCGGGACTTTCTACGAGCAGTACTTC. Its translation: CASRPSGTFYEQYF.

About this clonotype itself: No conserved phenylalanine or tryptophan is present at the end of the CDR3, so a read error is the likely explanation. The chain uses TRBV28 and TRBJ2-7; a possible D gene is TRBD1 (5 bases). The V gene lost 3 bases and the J gene lost 0 bases, with 6 bases spanning the gap. Germline CDR1 reads MDHEN; CDR2 reads SYDVKM. The CDR3 totals 13 residues. The DNA for the CDR3 is TGTGCCAGCAGTTTGGACAACTCCTACGAGCAGTACCTC. It encodes CASSLDNSYEQYL.

This clonotype was seen a few times. The rearrangement joins TRBV20-1 to TRBJ1-2; no clear D gene. This CDR3 is 12 amino acids long. Germline-derived CDR1 and CDR2 are DFQATT and SNEGSKA (reference sequence). V was trimmed by 8 bases and J by 2 bases, leaving 12 bases between them. The CDR3 DNA is TGCAGTCGTTCCGACGGGAACTATGGCTACACCTTC. Its protein product is CSRSDGNYGYTF.

With regard to this clonotype: A much larger clone sits a single nucleotide away, making a read error possible. As the CDR3 is not closed by the conserved phenylalanine or tryptophan, this likely results from a read error. This chain connects TRBV5-6 to TRBJ2-4; D remains ambiguous. The CDR3 has 15 residues. V lost 5 bases, J lost 8 bases, and 20 bases lay in between. Germline values: CDR1 SGHDT, CDR2 YYEEEE. The CDR3 reads CASSPNTPGGDIQYL. CDR3 nucleotides: TGTGCCAGCAGTCCTAACACCCCCGGTGGGGACATTCAGTACCTC.

This clonotype was recorded many times. The V call is TRBV2, the J call TRBJ1-2; 11 nucleotides match TRBD1. Trimming removed 6 bases from V and 4 bases from J; junction bases left unmatched: 4. This CDR3 spans 14 amino acids. Per the germline V gene, CDR1 is SNHLY and CDR2 is FYNNEI. CDR3 residues: CASSGQGARYGYTF. CDR3 bases: TGTGCCAGCAGCGGACAGGGGGCCCGCTATGGCTACACCTTC.

This clonotype was recorded many times. V gene TRBV2 combines with J gene TRBJ2-7, with 11 bases lining up with TRBD2. Germline V lookup: CDR1 SNHLY, CDR2 FYNNEI. V trimming: 4 bases; J trimming: 10 bases; junction bases outside the gene matches: 12. The CDR3 is made up of 15 amino acids. The CDR3: CASSGGTSGPLGQYF. CDR3 nucleotides: TGTGCCAGCAGTGGTGGGACTAGCGGTCCCCTTGGTCAGTACTTC.